Only one count was recorded for the clone carrying this T cell receptor (beta chain). Its specificity is not known. The data derive from a study of blood T cells in healthy people across ages. The germline CDR1 and CDR2 sequences are SGHDT and YYEEEE. The CDR3 spans 14 residues. Deletions cut 5 bases from V and 0 bases from J, with 12 bases between. A second about 6 to 12 cycle PCR used barcoded and J-beta primers. A tag from a template-switch adaptor with 12 random nucleotides marked each cDNA molecule. TCRdb analysed the 5' RACE reads with MiXCR anew, one entry per CDR3 protein. The table includes around 1.1 million distinct CDR3 sequences, more than 30% detected once. Findings and limits, study-wide: Percentage of naive T cells showed a strong correlation with TCR beta diversity. Reliance upon unsorted PBMCs precluded definitive naive versus antigen-experienced comparison.

The sample comprised blood. The V and J genes are TRBV5-6 and TRBJ2-7; either TRBD1 or TRBD2 may fit D (5 bases each). This TCR was recovered from a man aged 18 to 30 in good health. The CDR3 DNA reads TGTGCCAGCAGTGATGGGGACCGCTCCTACGAGCAGTACTTC. This codes for CASSDGDRSYEQYF. Drawing the rest from reference TRBV5-6 and TRBJ2-7, the complete variable domain is DAGVTQSPTHLIKTRGQQVTLRCSPKSGHDTVSWYQQALGQGPQFIFQYYEEEERQRGNFPDRFSGHQFPNYSSELNVNALLLGDSALYLCASSDGDRSYEQYFGPGTRLTVT.